The 6 T cell receptor beta chains in this list originate from one sample, sequenced in a study of early T cells in non-severe SARS-CoV-2 infection. TCRdb used MiXCR to reprocess the 5' RACE reads, holding one entry per CDR3 protein. The sample shows 25,000 to 35,000 distinct CDR3 sequences, 5% to 5.5% of them seen only once. Sequencing was done on a sample of whole blood. These receptors originate from an adult who was a healthcare worker with PCR-confirmed SARS-CoV-2 infection or an uninfected control (not recorded which).

The V gene is TRBV6-6, the J gene TRBJ2-3; tentatively, D is TRBD2 (7 bases). Germline-derived CDR1 and CDR2 are MNHNY and SVGAGI (reference sequence). This CDR3 has 14 residues. V was trimmed by 6 bases and J by 4 bases, leaving 14 bases between them. The chain's CDR3 is CASSRGGGPDTQYF. The CDR3 DNA reads TGTGCCAGCAGCCGTGGGGGGGGCCCAGATACGCAGTATTTT.

The V and J genes are TRBV19 and TRBJ2-3, with TRBD1 matching over 10 bases. The junction had 12 bases not matched to a gene; V was cut back by 5 bases and J by 7 bases. This CDR3 has 16 residues. Looked up from germline, CDR1 is LNHDA and CDR2 is SQIVND (reference sequence). In DNA, the CDR3 is TGTGCCAGTAGTTCAATCCCGACAGGGGGCGCGCATACGCAGTATTTT. It encodes CASSSIPTGGAHTQYF. Using reference TRBV19 and TRBJ2-3 for the parts outside the CDR3, the full variable domain is DGGITQSPKYLFRKEGQNVTLSCEQNLNHDAMYWYRQDPGQGLRLIYYSQIVNDFQKGDIAEGYSVSREKKESFPLTVTSAQKNPTAFYLCASSSIPTGGAHTQYFGPGTRLTVL.

This clonotype is categorized as medium-sized (0.01 to 0.1%). J is TRBJ2-6 and V is TRBV27; D might be TRBD1 (5 bases). Trimming shortened V by 6 bases and J by 1 base, and 10 bases separated the two germline ends. The CDR3 consists of 15 residues. Germline assignment: CDR1 MNHEY and CDR2 SMNVEV (reference sequence). This chain's CDR3 is CASSPTESGANVLTF. CDR3 bases: TGTGCCAGCAGCCCGACAGAATCTGGGGCCAACGTCCTGACTTTC.

V gene TRBV18 combines with J gene TRBJ1-4; D gene unclear. V lost 0 bases and J lost 8, with 10 bases in between. This CDR3 is 14 amino acids long. From germline, CDR1 is KGHSH and CDR2 LQKENI. The chain's CDR3 is CASSPPGQAEKLFF. CDR3 nucleotides: TGTGCCAGCTCACCACCAGGTCAGGCCGAAAAACTGTTTTTT.

This clonotype was seen at least ten times. The chain combines TRBV7-2 with TRBJ1-6; 10 nucleotides agree with TRBD1. V shed 5 bases, J shed 9 bases, and the junction held 16 bases outside the gene matches. The CDR3 extends over 18 amino acids. The V gene's germline CDR1 is SGHTA and CDR2 FQGNSA. The CDR3 DNA reads TGTGCCAGCAGCACCACACCCCAGACAGGGGGCGTAACTTCACCCCTCCACTTT. It yields the protein CASSTTPQTGGVTSPLHF. Full variable domain (outside the CDR3, taken from reference TRBV7-2 and TRBJ1-6): GAGVSQSPSNKVTEKGKDVELRCDPISGHTALYWYRQSLGQGLEFLIYFQGNSAPDKSGLPSDRFSAERTGGSVSTLTIQRTQQEDSAVYLCASSTTPQTGGVTSPLHFGNGTRLTVT.

This clonotype showed up many times. V is TRBV7-3 and J is TRBJ2-7; 9 nucleotides align to TRBD1. There are 13 residues in the CDR3. CDR1 is SGHTA, CDR2 FQGTGA, per germline. V was pared by 3 bases and J by 6 bases, with 3 bases of the junction left unmatched. CDR3 in amino acids: CASSFGQGREQYF. CDR3 sequence (DNA): TGTGCCAGCAGCTTCGGACAGGGGCGCGAGCAGTACTTC.